This entry is about one T cell receptor beta chain. As yet, its antigen is unknown. The entry originates in a study of blood T cells in healthy people across ages. Findings and caveats of the study: Investigators treated diversity estimates from one million T cells as underestimates. Older age went with lower TCR beta diversity per million T cells, in a roughly linear way. There were more naive CD4+ cells and higher diversity in long-lived donors than in aged donors.

Germline V gene lookup returns CDR1 SGHDN and CDR2 FVKESK. V lost 3 bases, J lost 8 bases, and 8 bases lay in between. This CDR3 spans 12 amino acids. The use of a sample-barcoded 5' primer and a J-beta primer mix characterized a second PCR of about 6 to 11 cycles. From the 5' RACE reads, TCRdb called clonotypes with MiXCR, one entry per CDR3 protein. The table includes around 1,500,000 distinct CDR3 sequences, under 30% detected once. The origin of this receptor is a woman aged 25 to 45 in good health. The sequenced sample consisted of blood. The chain has TRBV14 and TRBJ2-4; unclear D gene. CDR3 region: CASSHSVDIQYF. DNA of the CDR3: TGTGCCAGCAGCCATAGTGTGGACATTCAGTACTTC.